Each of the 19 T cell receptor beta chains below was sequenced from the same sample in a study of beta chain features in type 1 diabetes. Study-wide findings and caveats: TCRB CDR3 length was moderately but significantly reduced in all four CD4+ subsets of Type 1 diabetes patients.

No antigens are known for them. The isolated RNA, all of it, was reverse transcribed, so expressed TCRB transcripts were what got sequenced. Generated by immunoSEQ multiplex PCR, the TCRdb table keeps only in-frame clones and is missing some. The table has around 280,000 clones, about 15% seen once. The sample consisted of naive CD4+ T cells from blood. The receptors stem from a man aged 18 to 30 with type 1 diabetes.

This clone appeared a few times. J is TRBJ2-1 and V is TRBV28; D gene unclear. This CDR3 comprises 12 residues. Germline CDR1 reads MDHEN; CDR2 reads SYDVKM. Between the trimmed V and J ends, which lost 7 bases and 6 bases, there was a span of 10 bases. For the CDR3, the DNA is TGTGCCAGCACGGGTTCACCCAATGAGCAGTTCTTC. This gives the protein CASTGSPNEQFF.

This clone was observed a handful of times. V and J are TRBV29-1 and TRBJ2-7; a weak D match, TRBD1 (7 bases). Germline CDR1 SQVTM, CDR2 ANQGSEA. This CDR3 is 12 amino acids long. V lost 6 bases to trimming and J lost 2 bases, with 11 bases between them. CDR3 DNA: TGCAGCGTGGCGGGACAGACCTACGAGCAGTACTTC. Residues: CSVAGQTYEQYF.

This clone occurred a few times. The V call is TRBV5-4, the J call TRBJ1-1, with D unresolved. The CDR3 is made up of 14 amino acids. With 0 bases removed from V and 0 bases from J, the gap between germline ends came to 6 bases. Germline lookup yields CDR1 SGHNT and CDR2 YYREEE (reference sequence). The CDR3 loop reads CASSLDRMNTEAFF. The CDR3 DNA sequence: TGTGCCAGCAGCTTGGACAGAATGAACACTGAAGCTTTCTTT.

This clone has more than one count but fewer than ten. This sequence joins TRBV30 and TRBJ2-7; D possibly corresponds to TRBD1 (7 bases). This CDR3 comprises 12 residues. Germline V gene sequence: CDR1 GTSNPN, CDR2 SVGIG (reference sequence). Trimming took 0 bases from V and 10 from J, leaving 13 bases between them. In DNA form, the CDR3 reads TGTGCCTGGAGTGTTGACCAGGGGGGACAGTACTTC. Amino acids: CAWSVDQGGQYF.

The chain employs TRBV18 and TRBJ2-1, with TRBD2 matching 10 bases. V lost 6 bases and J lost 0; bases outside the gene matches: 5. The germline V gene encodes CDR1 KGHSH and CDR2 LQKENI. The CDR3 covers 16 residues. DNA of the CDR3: TGTGCCAGCTCCTACATAGCGGGGGGCTCCTACAATGAGCAGTTCTTC. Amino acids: CASSYIAGGSYNEQFF.

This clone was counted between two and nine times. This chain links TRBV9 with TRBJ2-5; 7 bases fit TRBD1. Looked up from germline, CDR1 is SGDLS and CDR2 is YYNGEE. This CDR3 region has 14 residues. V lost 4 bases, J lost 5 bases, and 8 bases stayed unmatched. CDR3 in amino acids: CASSPGQDRETQYF. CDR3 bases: TGTGCCAGCAGCCCTGGACAGGATCGGGAGACCCAGTACTTC. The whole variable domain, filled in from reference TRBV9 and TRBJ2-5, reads DSGVTQTPKHLITATGQRVTLRCSPRSGDLSVYWYQQSLDQGLQFLIQYYNGEERAKGNILERFSAQQFPDLHSELNLSSLELGDSALYFCASSPGQDRETQYFGPGTRLLVL.

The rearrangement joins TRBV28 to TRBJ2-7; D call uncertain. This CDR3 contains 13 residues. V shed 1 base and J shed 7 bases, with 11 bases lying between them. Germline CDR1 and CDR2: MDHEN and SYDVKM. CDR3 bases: TGTGCCAGCAGTTTATATGAATCCGGGGAGCAGTACTTC. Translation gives CASSLYESGEQYF.

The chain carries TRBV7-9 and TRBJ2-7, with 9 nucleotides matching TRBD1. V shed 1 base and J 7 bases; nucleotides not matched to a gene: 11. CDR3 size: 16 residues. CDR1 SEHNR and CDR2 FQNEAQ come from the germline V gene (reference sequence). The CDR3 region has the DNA TGTGCCAGCAGCTTAGGACAGGGGGGGGTTATCGAGGAGCAGTACTTC. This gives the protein CASSLGQGGVIEEQYF.

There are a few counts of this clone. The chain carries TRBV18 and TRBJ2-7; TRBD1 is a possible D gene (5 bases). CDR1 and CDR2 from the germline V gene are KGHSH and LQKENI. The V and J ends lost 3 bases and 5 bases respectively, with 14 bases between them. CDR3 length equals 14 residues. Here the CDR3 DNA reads TGTGCCAGCTCACCCGCAAACAGGATGCACGAGCAGTACTTC. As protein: CASSPANRMHEQYF.

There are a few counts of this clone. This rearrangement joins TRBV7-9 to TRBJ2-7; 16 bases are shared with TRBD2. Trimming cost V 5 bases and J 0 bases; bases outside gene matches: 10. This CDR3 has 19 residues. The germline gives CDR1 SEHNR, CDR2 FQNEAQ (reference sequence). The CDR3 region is CASSPAGTSGRDYSYEQYF. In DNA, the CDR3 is TGTGCCAGCAGCCCCGCCGGGACTAGCGGGAGGGATTACTCCTACGAGCAGTACTTC.

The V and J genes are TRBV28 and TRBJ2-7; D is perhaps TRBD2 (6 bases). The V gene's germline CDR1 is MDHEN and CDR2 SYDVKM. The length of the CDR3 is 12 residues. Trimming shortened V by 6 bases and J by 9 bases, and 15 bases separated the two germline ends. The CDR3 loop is CASSRRRGGQYF. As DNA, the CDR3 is TGTGCCAGCAGCCGACGGCGGGGAGGGCAGTACTTC.

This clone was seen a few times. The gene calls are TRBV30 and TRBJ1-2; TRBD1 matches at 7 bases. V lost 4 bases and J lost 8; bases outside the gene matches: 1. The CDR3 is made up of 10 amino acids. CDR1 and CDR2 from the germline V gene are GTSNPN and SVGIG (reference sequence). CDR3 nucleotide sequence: TGTGCCTGGAAAGGGGGCGGCTACACCTTC. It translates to CAWKGGGYTF.

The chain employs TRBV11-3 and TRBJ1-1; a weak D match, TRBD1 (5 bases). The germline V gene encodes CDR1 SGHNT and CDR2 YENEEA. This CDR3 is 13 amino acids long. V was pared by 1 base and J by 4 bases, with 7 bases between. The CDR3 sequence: CASSLVQGTEAFF. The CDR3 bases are TGTGCCAGCAGCTTAGTGCAGGGCACTGAAGCTTTCTTT.

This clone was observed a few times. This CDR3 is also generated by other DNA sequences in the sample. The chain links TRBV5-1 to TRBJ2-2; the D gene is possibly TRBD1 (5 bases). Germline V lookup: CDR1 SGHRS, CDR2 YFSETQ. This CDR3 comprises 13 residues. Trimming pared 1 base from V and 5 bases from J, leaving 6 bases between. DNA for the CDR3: TGCGCCAGCAGCTTGTCAGGGACCGGGGAGCTGTTTTTT. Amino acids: CASSLSGTGELFF.

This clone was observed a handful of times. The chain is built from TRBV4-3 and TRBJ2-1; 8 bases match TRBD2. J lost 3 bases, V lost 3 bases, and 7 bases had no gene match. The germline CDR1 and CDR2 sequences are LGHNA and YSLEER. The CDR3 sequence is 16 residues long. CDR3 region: CASSHHRGGYYNEQFF. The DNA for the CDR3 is TGCGCCAGCAGCCATCATCGGGGGGGATACTACAATGAGCAGTTCTTC.

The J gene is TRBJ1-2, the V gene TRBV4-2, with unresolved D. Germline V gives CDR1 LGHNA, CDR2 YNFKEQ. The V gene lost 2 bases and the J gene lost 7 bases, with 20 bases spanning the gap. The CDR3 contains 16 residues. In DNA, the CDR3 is TGTGCCAGCAGCCAAACCCTAGGCCAGAGCGTGGGTGGCTACACCTTC. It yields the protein CASSQTLGQSVGGYTF.

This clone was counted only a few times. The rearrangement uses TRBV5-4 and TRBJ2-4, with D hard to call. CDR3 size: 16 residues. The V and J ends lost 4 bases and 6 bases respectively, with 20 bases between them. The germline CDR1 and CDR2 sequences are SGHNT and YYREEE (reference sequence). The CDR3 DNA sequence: TGTGCCAGCAGCGAAAGAAGACAAGACCCCATAAACATTCAGTACTTC. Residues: CASSERRQDPINIQYF.

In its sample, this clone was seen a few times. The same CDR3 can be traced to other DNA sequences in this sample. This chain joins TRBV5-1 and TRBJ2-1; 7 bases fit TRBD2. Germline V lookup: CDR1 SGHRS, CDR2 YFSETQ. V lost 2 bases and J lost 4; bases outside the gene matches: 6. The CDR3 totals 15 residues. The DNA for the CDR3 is TGCGCCAGCAGCTTCCTGGCGGGAGCTTACAATGAGCAGTTCTTC. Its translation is CASSFLAGAYNEQFF. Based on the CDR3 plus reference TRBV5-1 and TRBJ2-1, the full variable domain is KAGVTQTPRYLIKTRGQQVTLSCSPISGHRSVSWYQQTPGQGLQFLFEYFSETQRNKGNFPGRFSGRQFSNSRSEMNVSTLELGDSALYLCASSFLAGAYNEQFFGPGTRLTVL.

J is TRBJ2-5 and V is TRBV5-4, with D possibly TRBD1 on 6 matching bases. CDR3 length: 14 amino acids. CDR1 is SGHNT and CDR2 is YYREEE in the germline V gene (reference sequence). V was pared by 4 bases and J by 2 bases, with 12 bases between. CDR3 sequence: CASSDPRGQETQYF. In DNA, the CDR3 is TGTGCCAGCAGCGACCCCAGGGGACAAGAGACCCAGTACTTC.